The sequence of this T cell receptor (beta chain) was determined in a study of T cell changes during pregnancy in multiple sclerosis (dated by TCRdb to 2018 to 2020). General notes on the study: The study looked at changes in the T cell repertoire across pregnancy in women with multiple sclerosis.

This clone was detected a few times. The antigen this receptor binds is unknown. Base qualities are not at hand, and no much larger clone is one base apart. Preparation of the library involved the immunoSEQ multiplex PCR assay. Held by TCRdb, this immuneACCESS table contains in-frame sequences only and omits some clones. Under half of the omission traces to an unresolved V gene where checked; the cause of the rest is unknown. Recorded for this sample are about 39,000 clones; roughly 93% of them occurred a single time. Around 0.33% of the sample is taken by the ten largest. Trimming accounts for 7 bases at V and 2 bases at J, while the number of junction bases matched to no gene is 8. Including cysteine and phenylalanine, the CDR3 has 16 amino acids. Only CDR3 DNA is held: 48 bases, read in frame from base 1. CDR1 SNHLY and CDR2 FYNNEI were looked up in the germline V gene.

The clonotype originates from a female donor with multiple sclerosis, enrolled in a pregnancy study. Source: CD4+ T cells from peripheral blood mononuclear cells, taken after pregnancy. This chain joins TRBV2 to TRBJ1-2, and 12 bases in between align with TRBD1. In nucleotides, the sequence is TGTGCCAGCACCTCTTGGGGGACAGGGGGCAACTATGGCTACACCTTC. Protein translation: CASTSWGTGGNYGYTF.